The rows below give T cell receptor beta chains drawn from one sample of a study of blood T cells in healthy people across ages. TCRdb reanalysed the 5' RACE reads using MiXCR and keeps one entry per CDR3 protein. The repertoire includes 910,000 or so distinct CDR3 sequences, roughly 47% of them detected once, and about 21% sits in the top ten. Sequenced sample: blood. These receptor sequences come from an older woman in good health. Each CDR3 is given with its conserved first and last residue. D genes are given only for firm matches. Clone size is not always given. Where it is, it says once, few, many or a class for expanded clones.

V	J	length	size	D	DNA	CDR3
TRBV18	TRBJ2-7	15	few	TRBD2	TGTGCCAGCTCACCGAAACTGGGACTAGCGGACGAGCAGTACTTC	CASSPKLGLADEQYF
TRBV7-4	TRBJ2-7	14	-	TRBD2	TGTGCCACCACGTCCGGGACTAGAGCCTACGAGCAGTACTTC	CATTSGTRAYEQYF
TRBV11-2	TRBJ1-3	15	once	TRBD1	TGTGCCAGCAGCTCAGGACAGGGCACTGGAAACACCATATATTTT	CASSSGQGTGNTIYF
TRBV11-2	TRBJ2-5	15	-	-	TGTGCCAGCAGCTTCCAGGGTCACCCGCAAGAGACCCAGTACTTC	CASSFQGHPQETQYF
TRBV2	TRBJ2-5	15	-	-	TGTGCCAGCAGTGTCGGTAGCTTTGGTCGTGAGACCCAGTACTTC	CASSVGSFGRETQYF
TRBV4-3	TRBJ2-7	16	-	TRBD1	TGCGCCAGCAGCCCCGGCCCGGGACAGGGGAAATACGAGCAGTACTTC	CASSPGPGQGKYEQYF
TRBV3-1	TRBJ2-1	13	few	-	TGTGCCAGCAGCCAAGATCTTCTAGCCTCCCGGTTCTTC	CASSQDLLASRFF
TRBV4-2	TRBJ1-2	14	-	-	TGTGCCAGCAGCCAAGAAAGGGGCAGGAAAGGCTACACCTTC	CASSQERGRKGYTF
TRBV7-9	TRBJ2-6	20	few	-	TGTGCCAGCAGCCCTTCTTTATTCAGGGTAAAGAATGCTGGGGCCAACGTCCTGACTTTC	CASSPSLFRVKNAGANVLTF
TRBV6-5	TRBJ2-1	12	-	-	TGTGCCAGCGGGCATGGGGGCCATGAGCAGTTCTTC	CASGHGGHEQFF
TRBV7-2	TRBJ2-6	16	-	-	TGTGCCAGCAGCTTAGCGTTGGGACCTGGGGCCAACGTCCTGACTTTC	CASSLALGPGANVLTF
TRBV25-1	TRBJ2-3	14	once	TRBD2	TGTGCCAGCAGTCGCGCGGGGGGAACAGATACGCGGTATTTT	CASSRAGGTDTRYF
TRBV29-1	TRBJ2-5	14	-	TRBD2	TGCAGCGTTTTGGGGACTAGCGGGAGTAATGAGCAGTACTTC	CSVLGTSGSNEQYF
TRBV13	TRBJ2-3	15	-	TRBD2	TGTGCCAGCAGCTTTGTGGGCGGGAGAGGCGATACGCGGTATTTT	CASSFVGGRGDTRYF
TRBV27	TRBJ2-7	16	-	TRBD2	TGTGCCAGCAGTCCCTCTAGCGGGATGATTTCCAACGAGCAGTACTTC	CASSPSSGMISNEQYF
TRBV16	TRBJ2-7	16	-	TRBD2	TGTGCCAGCAGCCCTAGTATTGGGACTACGGCGTACGAGCAGTACTTC	CASSPSIGTTAYEQYF
TRBV27	TRBJ2-1	14	few	-	TGTGCCAGCAGTTTATCACTACCTTGGAATGAGCAGTTCTTC	CASSLSLPWNEQFF
TRBV5-1	TRBJ2-1	13	-	-	TGCGCCAGCAGCTTGGGCATAGACAATGAGCAGTTCTTC	CASSLGIDNEQFF
TRBV12-3/TRBV12-4	TRBJ2-7	14	-	-	TGTGCCAGCGGGACTCAGGGGCACCCCTACGAGCAGTACTTC	CASGTQGHPYEQYF
TRBV30	TRBJ2-3	12	-	-	TGTGCCCGAAGGACCCTGGCGGATACGCAGTATTTT	CARRTLADTQYF
TRBV20-1	TRBJ1-4	14	-	-	TGCAGTGCTAGAGATGCGCGAGGGGAGGAAAAACTGTTTTTT	CSARDARGEEKLFF
TRBV4-2	TRBJ2-7	15	-	TRBD2	TGTGCCAGCAGCCCTGCGGGAGTTGGTTCCTACGAGCAGTACTTC	CASSPAGVGSYEQYF
TRBV20-1	TRBJ2-3	17	-	TRBD2	TGCAGTGCTAGGACTAGCGGGAGTTTACGGAGCACAGATACGCAGTATTTT	CSARTSGSLRSTDTQYF
TRBV7-8	TRBJ1-2	13	-	-	TGTGCCGGCAGCTTACAGGGAAACTATGGCTACACCTTC	CAGSLQGNYGYTF
TRBV12-3/TRBV12-4	TRBJ1-2	14	few	-	TGTGCCAGCAGTCGCACAGGCGGCCCCTATGGCTACACCTTC	CASSRTGGPYGYTF
TRBV12-3/TRBV12-4	TRBJ2-7	12	-	-	TGTGCCAGCAGTTTAAGACGGCTCGAGCAGTACTTC	CASSLRRLEQYF
TRBV2	TRBJ2-7	14	-	-	TGTGCCAGCAACGAACTAGGAGGGGGCTACGAGCAGTACTTC	CASNELGGGYEQYF
TRBV20-1	TRBJ1-2	16	once	TRBD1	TGCAGTGCTAGAGCTGGGCCGGGGACAGCGTCACATGGCTACACCTTC	CSARAGPGTASHGYTF
TRBV29-1	TRBJ1-1	14	-	TRBD1	TGCAGCGTCCGTGGTGCTCAGGGGGCGGATGAAGCTTTCTTT	CSVRGAQGADEAFF
TRBV6-6	TRBJ2-7	14	few	-	TGTGCCAGCAGAGATAAAATAAGACAACGCGAGCAGTACTTC	CASRDKIRQREQYF
TRBV27	TRBJ2-7	16	-	-	TGTGCCAGCAGGCGCCGTACAGGGTCGGGCTCCTACGAGCAGTACTTC	CASRRRTGSGSYEQYF
TRBV12-3/TRBV12-4	TRBJ2-3	15	-	-	TGTGCCAGCAGTTTGTCGCTCGCCCCCACAGATACGCAGTATTTT	CASSLSLAPTDTQYF
TRBV12-3/TRBV12-4	TRBJ2-3	16	-	-	TGTGCCAGCAGTTTCTCCCGGAGGGGAATGTCAGATACGCAGTATTTT	CASSFSRRGMSDTQYF
TRBV18	TRBJ1-2	15	-	-	TGTGCCAGCTCACATAGGGACAACATTGACACAGGCTACACCTTC	CASSHRDNIDTGYTF
TRBV30	TRBJ1-2	13	-	-	TGTGCCAGATCGGGTTGGAAGAACTATGGCTACACCTTC	CARSGWKNYGYTF
TRBV29-1	TRBJ1-1	13	-	TRBD1	TGCAGCGTCGACAGGGGAGGGAACACTGAAGCTTTCTTT	CSVDRGGNTEAFF
TRBV3-1	TRBJ2-5	15	-	TRBD1	TGTGCCAGCAGCCGCCCGGGACAGGGATGGGAGACCCAGTACTTC	CASSRPGQGWETQYF
TRBV9	TRBJ1-5	14	-	-	TGTGCCAGCAGCGTAGAGGGCGGGACTCAGCCCCAGCATTTT	CASSVEGGTQPQHF
TRBV20-1	TRBJ2-7	11	-	-	TGCAGTGTGTTAGCCTCCTACGAGCAGTACTTC	CSVLASYEQYF
TRBV29-1	TRBJ2-7	12	-	TRBD1	TGCAGCGTCGACAGGGAATTGGGTGAGCAGTACTTC	CSVDRELGEQYF